Here is one TCR beta chain with its context. What it recognizes is unknown. TCRdb's copy holds only in-frame clones and misses some; the assay was immunoSEQ multiplex PCR. The profile covers 170,000 or so clones, with roughly four fifths appearing a single time and around 2.8% taken by the ten largest. The record originates from a study of cytomegalovirus exposure and HLA in healthy donors. Trimming took 2 bases from V and 5 from J; bases not matched to a gene: 10. Looked up from germline, CDR1 is SGHVS and CDR2 is FNYEAQ. The CDR3 is made up of 17 amino acids. Overall study findings and caveats: A later analysis found first-cohort TCR clusters tended to co-occur in the 95 to 150 validation repertoires. Rarity marked most TCR sequences, yet some public TCRs occurred in many donors. High specificity and sensitivity for cytomegalovirus status were reported for the classifier. As confirmed in vitro, three CMV-associated chains were specific for CMV antigens.

Sequenced material: PBMCs. The sequence came from a woman between 18 and 30 years old in good health and CMV-seropositive. This chain links TRBV7-6 with TRBJ2-3; TRBD2 matches 10 bases. This chain's CDR3 is CASSLLDGASGGDTQYF. In DNA form, the CDR3 reads TGTGCCAGCAGCTTACTGGATGGGGCTAGCGGGGGAGATACGCAGTATTTT.